This section outlines one T cell receptor (beta chain) sequence together with its context. The specificity of this receptor is unknown. Per-base qualities were not stored, and no clone one base away is much larger. The library was generated by the immunoSEQ multiplex PCR assay. In the authors' own workflow: Preprocessing removed nonproductive sequences and CDR3s not starting with C, not ending with F or W, or shorter than 7 amino acids. Antigen-specific clonotypes were called with the MANAFEST web app on the basis of expansion relative to the reference and to other culture wells. A clone was considered positive if significant expansion relative to the reference culture was observed in 2 of 3 replicate wells at an FDR below 0.05. Positive clones also required significant expansion versus all other tandem wells and an odds ratio above 5. Pairwise Levenshtein distance, computed with the stringdist R package after three terminal residues were trimmed from each end, was used as the measure of CDR3 homology. Imported from immuneACCESS, the table was reduced by TCRdb to in-frame sequences with V and J called. These copies leave out some clones; in studies compared against another copy, an unresolved V gene accounts for under half, and the cause of the remainder is not known. V, J and clone size are taken as reported in that table, and D and trimming were inferred from the DNA itself. The sample table holds roughly 25,000 clones, of which roughly four fifths were seen once. Under 11% of the sample rests with the top ten.

The CDR3 runs 15 amino acids, cysteine and phenylalanine included. The sequence is cut down to CDR3 DNA, 45 bases in frame from base 1. The germline V gene (reference sequence) specifies SEHNR as CDR1 and FQNEAQ as CDR2. V drops 4 bases and J drops 10 bases, leaving 20 bases in between. These data belong to a study of CD4 T cells in relation to SARS-CoV-2 and coronaviruses (dated by TCRdb to the early 2020s). With respect to the entire study: In the ViraFEST assay, PBMCs were cultured with antigen for under 12 days, after which TCR beta CDR3s were sequenced to identify antigen-specific clonal expansions. Shared crossreactive spike epitopes were mapped to their HLA restriction using patient-derived lymphoblastoid cell lines. At the level of individual TCR clonotypes, the study measured memory CD4+ T cell crossreactivity between SARS-CoV-2 spike protein and common cold coronavirus spike proteins. An HIV-1 Nef peptide pool or a no-peptide culture served as the negative reference condition. A different, Illumina-based TCR-beta assay was used to sequence expansion assays from other donors in the study. The Adaptive Biotechnologies TCR-sequencing kit was used to sequence samples from a few pre-COVID donors and the naive versus memory experiments, whereas other data were Illumina-based.

What the authors observed across the whole study: The study was limited by small numbers of patients and tested TCRs. Pre-pandemic and post-infection samples were not both contributed by any donor, so tracing of the source of pre-existing responses was limited. Significantly weaker SARS-CoV-2-driven expansion was shown by crossreactive clones than by monoreactive clones, consistent with antigenic imprinting. Crossreactivity analysis was centred on spike protein, so crossreactivity against other viral proteins was not assessed. Memory CD4+ clonotypes crossrecognizing SARS-CoV-2 and at least one common cold coronavirus spike were found in roughly three fifths of donors.

CD4+ T cells from unexposed donors were collected before the COVID-19 pandemic (2011-2018). Following 10 days of culture, the EasySep CD4+ T cell isolation kit was used to isolate CD4+ T cells. As cell number allowed, CD4+ T cells from unexposed donors were tested for reactivity to SARS-CoV-2 S and N and to four common cold coronavirus spike pools. About 2 million PBMCs per well were cultured in IMDM with approximately 4.5% human AB serum and about 10 IU/ml IL-2. Half of the culture medium was replaced with fresh IL-2-containing medium on days 3 and 7. Triplicate replicate wells were generally used for each peptide culture condition. The leukapheresis product used for the unexposed donors was purchased from a commercial source. Ficoll-Paque PLUS gradient centrifugation was used to isolate PBMCs from either whole blood or leukapheresis product. PBMCs were either cryopreserved at -140°C or used fresh in the expansion assay. The QIAamp Micro DNA Kit was used to extract genomic DNA from the CD4+ T cells.

This clonotype was obtained from a human donor in good health. This chain is built from TRBV7-9 and TRBJ2-1; the D gene assignment is ambiguous. The sequenced sample consisted of CD4+ T cells from PBMCs, cultured in vitro. The CDR3 is CASSSSDQALNEQFF. At the DNA level, the sequence is TGTGCCAGCAGCTCATCGGACCAAGCACTCAACGAGCAGTTCTTC.